A single sample gave rise to the 5 T cell receptor beta chains below, sequenced in a study of blood T cell repertoires in COVID-19. Libraries were prepared by immunoSEQ multiplex PCR; TCRdb keeps only in-frame clonotypes and omits some of them. The sample contains hundreds of thousands of clones, around 90% of which appear only once. The material sequenced was PBMCs or T cells enriched from blood (not recorded which). These receptor sequences come from a woman aged 30 to 39 with acute COVID-19.

V is TRBV3-1 (or the pseudogene TRBV3-2) and J is TRBJ1-6; D gene uncertain. This CDR3 region has 12 residues. Trimming removed 3 bases at V and 17 bases at J, with 14 bases between. Germline V lookup: CDR1 LGHDT, CDR2 YNNKEL (reference sequence). The CDR3 loop reads CASSQVTGRVHF. The CDR3 nucleotides read TGTGCCAGCAGCCAGGTAACCGGGAGAGTCCACTTT.

The chain is built from TRBV19 and TRBJ1-1; D is uncertain. With 3 bases removed from V and 4 bases from J, the gap between germline ends came to 15 bases. Germline V gene data show CDR1 as LNHDA and CDR2 as SQIVND (reference sequence). The CDR3 has 15 amino acids. The CDR3 loop is CASSIGPGSVTEAFF. CDR3 in DNA: TGTGCCAGTAGTATTGGTCCGGGTTCGGTCACTGAAGCTTTCTTT.

The V gene is TRBV2, the J gene TRBJ1-5; 9 bases agree with TRBD1. Germline lookup yields CDR1 SNHLY and CDR2 FYNNEI. V lost 4 bases and J lost 7; bases outside the gene matches: 5. This CDR3 spans 14 amino acids. The DNA for the CDR3 is TGTGCCAGCAGTGGGGAACAGGGGGCCCAGCCCCAGCATTTT. It yields the protein CASSGEQGAQPQHF. The full variable domain, completed using reference TRBV2 and TRBJ1-5, is EPEVTQTPSHQVTQMGQEVILRCVPISNHLYFYWYRQILGQKVEFLVSFYNNEISEKSEIFDDQFSVERPDGSNFTLKIRSTKLEDSAMYFCASSGEQGAQPQHFGDGTRLSIL.

This clone was counted between two and nine times. CDR3 nucleotides: TGCGCCAGCAGCCAAGCCGCCAGGGTGGTTGCAAATGAGCAGTTCTTC. Its protein product is CASSQAARVVANEQFF. The chain is built from TRBV4-3 and TRBJ2-1, with D possibly being TRBD1 (5 bases). The V and J ends lost 1 base and 7 bases respectively, with 17 bases between them. Germline CDR1 and CDR2: LGHNA and YSLEER. There are 16 residues in the CDR3.

This chain uses TRBV28 with TRBJ1-4; 12 nucleotides agree with TRBD1. Germline V CDR1 and CDR2: MDHEN, SYDVKM. The ends lost 3 bases at V and 6 bases at J; junction bases unmatched: 17. The CDR3 contains 20 residues. CDR3 sequence: CASSFPGGTGGGVEYEKLFF. In DNA form, the CDR3 reads TGTGCCAGCAGTTTCCCTGGCGGGACAGGGGGCGGGGTGGAGTATGAAAAACTGTTTTTT.